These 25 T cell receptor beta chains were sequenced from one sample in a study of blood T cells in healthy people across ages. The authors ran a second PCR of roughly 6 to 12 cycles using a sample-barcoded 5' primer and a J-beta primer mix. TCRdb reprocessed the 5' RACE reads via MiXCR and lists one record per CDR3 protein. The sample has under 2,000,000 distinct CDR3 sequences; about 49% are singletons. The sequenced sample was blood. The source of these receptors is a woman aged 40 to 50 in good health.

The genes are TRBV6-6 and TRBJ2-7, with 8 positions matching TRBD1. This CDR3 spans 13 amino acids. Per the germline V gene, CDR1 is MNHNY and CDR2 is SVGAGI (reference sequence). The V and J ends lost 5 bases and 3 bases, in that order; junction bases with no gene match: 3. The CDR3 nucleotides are TGTGCCAGCAGTGCGGACAGGGTCTACGAGCAGTACTTC. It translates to CASSADRVYEQYF.

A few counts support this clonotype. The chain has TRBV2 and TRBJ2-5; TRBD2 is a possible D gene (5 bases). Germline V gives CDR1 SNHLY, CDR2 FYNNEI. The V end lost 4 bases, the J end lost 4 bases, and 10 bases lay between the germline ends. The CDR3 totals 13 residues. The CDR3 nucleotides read TGTGCCAGCAGTGTGCCGGCGGGAGAGACCCAGTACTTC. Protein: CASSVPAGETQYF.

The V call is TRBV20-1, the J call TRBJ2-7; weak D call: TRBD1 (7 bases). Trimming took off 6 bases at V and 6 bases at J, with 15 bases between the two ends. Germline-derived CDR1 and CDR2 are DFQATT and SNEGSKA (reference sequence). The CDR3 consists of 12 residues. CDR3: CSARDSLGEQYF. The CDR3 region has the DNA TGCAGTGCGCGGGACAGTTTGGGCGAGCAGTACTTC.

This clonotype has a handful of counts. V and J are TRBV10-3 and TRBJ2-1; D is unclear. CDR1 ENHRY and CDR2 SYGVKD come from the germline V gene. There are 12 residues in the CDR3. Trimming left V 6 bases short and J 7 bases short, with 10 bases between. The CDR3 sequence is CAIRKDGNEQFF. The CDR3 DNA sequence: TGTGCCATCAGGAAGGACGGGAATGAGCAGTTCTTC.

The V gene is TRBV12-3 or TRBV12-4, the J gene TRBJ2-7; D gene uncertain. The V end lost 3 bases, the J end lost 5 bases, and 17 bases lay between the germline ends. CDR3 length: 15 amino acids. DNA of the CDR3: TGTGCCAGCAGTTTTTCCCTTTCCGTGGGCCACGAGCAGTACTTC. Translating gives CASSFSLSVGHEQYF.

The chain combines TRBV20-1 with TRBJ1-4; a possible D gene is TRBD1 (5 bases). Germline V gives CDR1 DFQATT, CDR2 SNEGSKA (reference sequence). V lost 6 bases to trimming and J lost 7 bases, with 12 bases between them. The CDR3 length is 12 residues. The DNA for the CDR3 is TGCAGTGCCCTCCCTGGGGGTGAAAAACTGTTTTTT. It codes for CSALPGGEKLFF.

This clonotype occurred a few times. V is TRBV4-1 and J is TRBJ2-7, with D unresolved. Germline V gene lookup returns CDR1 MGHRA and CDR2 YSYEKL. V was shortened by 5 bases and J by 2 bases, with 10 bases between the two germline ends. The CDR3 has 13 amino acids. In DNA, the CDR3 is TGCGCCAGCAGCAAGATTGGGGCCTACGAGCAGTACTTC. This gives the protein CASSKIGAYEQYF.

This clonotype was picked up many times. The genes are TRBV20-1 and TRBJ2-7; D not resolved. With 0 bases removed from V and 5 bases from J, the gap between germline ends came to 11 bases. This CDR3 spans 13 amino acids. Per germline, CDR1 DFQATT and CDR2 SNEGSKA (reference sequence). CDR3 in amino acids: CSARDRMGHEQYF. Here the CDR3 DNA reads TGCAGTGCTAGAGATCGTATGGGCCACGAGCAGTACTTC.

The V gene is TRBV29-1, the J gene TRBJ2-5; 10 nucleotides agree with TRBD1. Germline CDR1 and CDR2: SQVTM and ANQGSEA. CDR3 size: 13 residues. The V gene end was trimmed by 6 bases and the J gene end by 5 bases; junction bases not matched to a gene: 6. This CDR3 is CSVRGQGWETQYF. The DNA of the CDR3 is TGCAGCGTCCGGGGACAGGGGTGGGAGACCCAGTACTTC.

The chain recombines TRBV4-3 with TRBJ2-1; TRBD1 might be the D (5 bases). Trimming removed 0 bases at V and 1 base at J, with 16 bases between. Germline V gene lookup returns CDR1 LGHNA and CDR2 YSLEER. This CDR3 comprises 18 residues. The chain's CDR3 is CASSQDLVIGDSYNEQFF. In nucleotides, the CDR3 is TGCGCCAGCAGCCAAGATCTAGTCATAGGGGATTCCTACAATGAGCAGTTCTTC.

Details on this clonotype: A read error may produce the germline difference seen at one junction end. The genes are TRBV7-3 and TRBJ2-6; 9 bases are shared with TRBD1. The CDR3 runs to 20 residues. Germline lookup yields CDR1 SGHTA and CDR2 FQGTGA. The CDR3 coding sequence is TGTGCCAGCAGCTTAAACCCATGGACAGGGGCTCTCTCTGGGGCCGACGTCCTGACTTTC. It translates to CASSLNPWTGALSGADVLTF. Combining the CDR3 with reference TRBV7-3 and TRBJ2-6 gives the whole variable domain GAGVSQTPSNKVTEKGKYVELRCDPISGHTALYWYRQSLGQGPEFLIYFQGTGAADDSGLPNDRFFAVRPEGSVSTLKIQRTERGDSAVYLCASSLNPWTGALSGADVLTFGAGSRLTVL.

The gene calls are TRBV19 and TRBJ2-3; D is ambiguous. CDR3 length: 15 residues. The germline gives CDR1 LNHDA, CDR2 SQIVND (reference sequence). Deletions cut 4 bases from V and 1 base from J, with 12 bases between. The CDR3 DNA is TGTGCCAGTAGTAGGAAAGAGTCTGGCACAGATACGCAGTATTTT. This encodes CASSRKESGTDTQYF.

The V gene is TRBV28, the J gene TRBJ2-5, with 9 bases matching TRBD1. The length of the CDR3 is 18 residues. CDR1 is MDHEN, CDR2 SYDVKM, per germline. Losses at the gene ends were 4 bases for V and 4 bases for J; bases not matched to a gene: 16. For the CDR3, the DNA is TGTGCCAGCAGTTCCCTGCTCCTTTGGACAGGGGCGAGAGAGACCCAGTACTTC. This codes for CASSSLLLWTGARETQYF.

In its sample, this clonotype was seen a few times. The CDR3 DNA sequence: TGTGCCACCAGCAGAGCAGGCGATGGGCAGTTCTTC. Translation: CATSRAGDGQFF. The chain has TRBV15 and TRBJ2-1; no definite D call. Germline-derived CDR1 and CDR2 are LNHNV and YYDKDF (reference sequence). V lost 1 base to trimming and J lost 12 bases, with 10 bases between them. The CDR3 has 12 residues.

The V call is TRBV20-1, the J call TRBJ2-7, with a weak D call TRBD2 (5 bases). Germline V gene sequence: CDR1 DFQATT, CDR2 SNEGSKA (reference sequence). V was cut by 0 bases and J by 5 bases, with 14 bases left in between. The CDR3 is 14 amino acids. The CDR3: CSARETGGLHEQYF. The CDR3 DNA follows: TGCAGTGCTAGAGAGACCGGAGGTCTCCACGAGCAGTACTTC.

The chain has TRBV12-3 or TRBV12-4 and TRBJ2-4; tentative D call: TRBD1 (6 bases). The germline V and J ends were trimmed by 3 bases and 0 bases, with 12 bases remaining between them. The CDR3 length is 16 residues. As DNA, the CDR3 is TGTGCCAGCAGTTTTGGACAGACTATAGCCAAAAACATTCAGTACTTC. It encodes CASSFGQTIAKNIQYF.

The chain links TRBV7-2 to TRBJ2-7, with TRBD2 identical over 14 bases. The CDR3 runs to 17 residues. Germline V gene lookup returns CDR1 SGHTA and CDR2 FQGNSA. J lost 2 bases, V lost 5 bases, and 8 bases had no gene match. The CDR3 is CASSVGLAGGYTYEQYF. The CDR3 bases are TGTGCCAGCAGCGTTGGACTAGCGGGGGGCTATACCTACGAGCAGTACTTC.

The CDR3 here is CASSLVSPPDTQYF. CDR3 coding DNA: TGCGCCAGCAGCTTAGTGTCCCCTCCAGATACGCAGTATTTT. This chain links TRBV5-1 with TRBJ2-3; D not certain. Germline assignment: CDR1 SGHRS and CDR2 YFSETQ. V was pared by 2 bases and J by 4 bases, with 11 bases between. The CDR3 has 14 amino acids.

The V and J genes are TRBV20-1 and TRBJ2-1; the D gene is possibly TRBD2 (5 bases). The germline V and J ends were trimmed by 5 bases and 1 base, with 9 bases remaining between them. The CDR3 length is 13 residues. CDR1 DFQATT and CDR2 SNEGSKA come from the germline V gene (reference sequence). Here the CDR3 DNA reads TGCAGTGCTGGAGGTTGGTCCTACAATGAGCAGTTCTTC. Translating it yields CSAGGWSYNEQFF.

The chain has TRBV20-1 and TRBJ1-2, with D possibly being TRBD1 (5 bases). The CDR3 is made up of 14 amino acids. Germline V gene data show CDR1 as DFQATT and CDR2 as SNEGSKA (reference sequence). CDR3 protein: CSNGRESINYGYTF. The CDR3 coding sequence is TGCAGCAATGGCAGGGAAAGTATCAACTATGGCTACACCTTC.

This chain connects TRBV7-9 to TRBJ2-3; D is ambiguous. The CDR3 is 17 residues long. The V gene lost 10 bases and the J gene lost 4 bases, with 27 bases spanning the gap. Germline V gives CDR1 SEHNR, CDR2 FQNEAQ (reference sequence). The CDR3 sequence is CATTQNRWPAAADTQYF. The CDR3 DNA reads TGTGCCACCACACAAAATAGGTGGCCCGCAGCCGCAGATACGCAGTATTTT.

The CDR3 sequence is CASMVDYNEQFF. CDR3 coding DNA: TGTGCCAGCATGGTGGATTACAATGAGCAGTTCTTC. The rearrangement joins TRBV28 to TRBJ2-1; D remains unclear. From germline, CDR1 is MDHEN and CDR2 SYDVKM. The CDR3 spans 12 residues. Between the trimmed V and J ends, which lost 7 bases and 4 bases, there was a span of 8 bases.

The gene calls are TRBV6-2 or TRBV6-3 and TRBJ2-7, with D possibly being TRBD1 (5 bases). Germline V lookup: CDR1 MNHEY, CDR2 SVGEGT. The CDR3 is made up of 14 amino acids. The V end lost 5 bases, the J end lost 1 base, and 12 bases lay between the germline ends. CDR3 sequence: CASSDSAPSYEQYF. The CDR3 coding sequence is TGTGCCAGCAGTGACAGTGCCCCGTCCTACGAGCAGTACTTC.

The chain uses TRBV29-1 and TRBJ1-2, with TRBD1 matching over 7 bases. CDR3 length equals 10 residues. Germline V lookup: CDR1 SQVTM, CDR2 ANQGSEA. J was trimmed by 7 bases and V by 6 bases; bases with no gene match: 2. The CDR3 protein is CSVGGIGYTF. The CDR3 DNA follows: TGCAGCGTAGGGGGCATTGGCTACACCTTC.

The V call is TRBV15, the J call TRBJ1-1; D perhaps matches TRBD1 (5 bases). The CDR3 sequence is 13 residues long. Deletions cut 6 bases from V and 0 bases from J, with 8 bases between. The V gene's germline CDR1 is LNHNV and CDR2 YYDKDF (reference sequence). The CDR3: CATRTGVNTEAFF. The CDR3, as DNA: TGTGCCACCAGAACGGGGGTGAACACTGAAGCTTTCTTT.